This T cell receptor (beta chain) originates from a study of cytomegalovirus exposure and HLA in healthy donors (dated by TCRdb to about 2017). Some background on the complete study: The 670 or so repertoires of the first cohort and the 95 to 150 validation repertoires were produced on the same platform, according to a later analysis. The study was designed to test whether signatures of past pathogen exposure could be identified by cataloging public T cell receptors. In addition to the first cohort of 666 subjects, a separate validation cohort of around 110 different subjects was used. To predict cytomegalovirus infection status, the study brought together high-throughput TCR immunosequencing, statistical association of individual TCRs with disease status, and machine learning.

The library was produced with the immunoSEQ multiplex PCR assay. Per the source publication's procedure: A statistical classification framework was developed to diagnose cytomegalovirus status using the catalog of TCR beta chain sequences. The source is immuneACCESS, and TCRdb retained only in-frame sequences with V and J called. Part of the clones is not carried over; for the studies checked, unresolved V genes explain less than half of this, and the remainder is unexplained. For V, J and clone size, that table is used; D and trimming come from the DNA. The sample contains about 160,000 clones, around nine tenths of them found a single time. About 9.3% of the sample is in the top ten clones. Of note for this clone: It lacks a known antigen. Within one base of it there is no much larger clone, and no base qualities were kept.

The germline V gene gives CDR1 as SNHLY and CDR2 as FYNNEI. From its cysteine to its phenylalanine, the CDR3 spans 20 amino acids. The read is trimmed to its CDR3 DNA, 60 bases read in frame from base 1. The V end gives up 0 bases and the J end 4 bases, leaving 14 bases in the junction not matched to a gene. Results the study describes overall, beyond this receptor: Most TCR sequences were seen in very few donors, while some public TCRs were found in many individuals. The study listed around 160 TCR beta chains as associated with cytomegalovirus. It was suggested by the authors that the approach could potentially be generalized to other disease states and immunological phenotypes. In vitro tests confirmed that a few of the cytomegalovirus-associated TCR beta chains recognize cytomegalovirus antigens. Of the cluster scores, 85% to 95% were above 0 in a later analysis, which found that TCRs clustered in the first cohort also tended to co-occur in the 120 validation repertoires. The classifier was reported to diagnose cytomegalovirus status with high specificity and sensitivity in both the original and validation cohorts. A later analysis had no HLA typing for the validation cohort, so co-occurrence there was scored across all 110 or so repertoires.

Donors formed part of the validation cohort, which comprised 120 subjects and was distinct from the first cohort of 666 subjects. Sequenced: PBMCs. The rearrangement combines TRBV2 with TRBJ2-1; 11 central bases correspond to TRBD2. This receptor was identified in a woman aged 18-35 years in good health and CMV-seropositive. The DNA sequence is given as TGTGCCAGCAGTGAAGCGCTTCGAGGGGAAAGACTAGCGGGATACAATGAGCAGTTCTTC. It specifies CASSEALRGERLAGYNEQFF. Where the CDR3 stops, the reference TRBV2 and TRBJ2-1 genes take over; the full variable domain is EPEVTQTPSHQVTQMGQEVILRCVPISNHLYFYWYRQILGQKVEFLVSFYNNEISEKSEIFDDQFSVERPDGSNFTLKIRSTKLEDSAMYFCASSEALRGERLAGYNEQFFGPGTRLTVL.